Included here is one TCR beta chain sequence, with context. No antigen is known for it. PCR employed 60 Vbeta and 13 Jbeta primers. The data were produced by immunoSEQ multiplex PCR, yet TCRdb's version contains in-frame clones alone and is incomplete. This table lists about 54,000 clones. The record originates from a study of cytomegalovirus exposure and HLA in healthy donors. Study details: An early release of data contained approximately 85 million unique TCRs, which came from HLA-typed donors.

V was trimmed by 2 bases and J by 1 base, leaving 8 bases between them. The CDR3 is 15 residues long. The V gene's germline CDR1 is MNHEY and CDR2 SMNVEV (reference sequence). Broader study findings: Associated with cytomegalovirus, according to the listing, were approximately 160 TCR beta chains.

The specimen was PBMCs. The chain uses TRBV27 and TRBJ1-4, with D unclear. This clonotype originated in a woman aged 40 to 50 in good health and CMV-seronegative. The CDR3 DNA reads TGTGCCAGCAGTTTAATATTTCGAACTAATGAAAAACTGTTTTTT. It encodes CASSLIFRTNEKLFF.